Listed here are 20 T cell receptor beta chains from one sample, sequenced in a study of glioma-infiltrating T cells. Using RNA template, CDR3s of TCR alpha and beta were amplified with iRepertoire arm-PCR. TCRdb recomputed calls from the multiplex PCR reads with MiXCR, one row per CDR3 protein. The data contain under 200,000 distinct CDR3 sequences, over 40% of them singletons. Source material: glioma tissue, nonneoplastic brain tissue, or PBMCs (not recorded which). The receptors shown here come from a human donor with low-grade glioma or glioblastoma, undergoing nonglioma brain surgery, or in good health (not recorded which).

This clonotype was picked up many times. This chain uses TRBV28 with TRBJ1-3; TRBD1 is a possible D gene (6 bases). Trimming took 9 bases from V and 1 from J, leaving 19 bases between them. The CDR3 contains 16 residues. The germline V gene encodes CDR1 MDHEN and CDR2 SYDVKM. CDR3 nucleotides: TGTGCCAGTAGCATCAGCGGACAGTCTTCTGGAAACACCATATATTTT. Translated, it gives CASSISGQSSGNTIYF.

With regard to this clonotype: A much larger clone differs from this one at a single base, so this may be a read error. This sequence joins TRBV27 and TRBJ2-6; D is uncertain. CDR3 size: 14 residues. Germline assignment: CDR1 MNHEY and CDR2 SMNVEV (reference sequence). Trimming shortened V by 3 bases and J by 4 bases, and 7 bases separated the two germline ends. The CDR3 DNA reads TGTGCCAGCAGTTTCATCTACGGGGCCAACGTCCTGACTTTC. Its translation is CASSFIYGANVLTF.

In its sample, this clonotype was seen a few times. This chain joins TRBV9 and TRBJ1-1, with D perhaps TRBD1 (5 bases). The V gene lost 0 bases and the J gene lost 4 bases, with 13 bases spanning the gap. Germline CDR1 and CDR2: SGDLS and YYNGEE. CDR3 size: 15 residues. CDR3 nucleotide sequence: TGTGCCAGCAGCGTAGTTGGCCCCGGGGCCACTGAAGCTTTCTTT. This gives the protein CASSVVGPGATEAFF.

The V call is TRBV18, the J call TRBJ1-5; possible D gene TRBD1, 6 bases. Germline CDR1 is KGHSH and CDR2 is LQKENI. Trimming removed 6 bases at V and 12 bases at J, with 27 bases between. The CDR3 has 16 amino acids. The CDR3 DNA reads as TGTGCCAGCTCGCTAAGGGGGGGACGCCCAGACTCGCGCCAGCATTTT. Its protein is CASSLRGGRPDSRQHF.

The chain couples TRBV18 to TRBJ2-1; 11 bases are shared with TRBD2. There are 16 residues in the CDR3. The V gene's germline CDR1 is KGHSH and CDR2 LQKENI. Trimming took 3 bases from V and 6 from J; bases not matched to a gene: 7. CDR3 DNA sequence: TGTGCCAGCTCACCTACACTAGCGGGAGTTACCAATGAGCAGTTCTTC. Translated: CASSPTLAGVTNEQFF. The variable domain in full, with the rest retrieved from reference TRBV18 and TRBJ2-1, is NAGVMQNPRHLVRRRGQEARLRCSPMKGHSHVYWYRQLPEEGLKFMVYLQKENIIDESGMPKERFSAEFPKEGPSILRIQQVVRGDSAAYFCASSPTLAGVTNEQFFGPGTRLTVL.

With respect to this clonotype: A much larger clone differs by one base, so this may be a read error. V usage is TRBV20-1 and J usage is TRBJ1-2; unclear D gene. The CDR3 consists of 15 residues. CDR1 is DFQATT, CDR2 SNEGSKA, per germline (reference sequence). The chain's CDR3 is CSDRSALGQHYGYTF. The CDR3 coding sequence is TGCAGTGATAGATCCGCCCTCGGGCAGCACTATGGCTACACCTTC.

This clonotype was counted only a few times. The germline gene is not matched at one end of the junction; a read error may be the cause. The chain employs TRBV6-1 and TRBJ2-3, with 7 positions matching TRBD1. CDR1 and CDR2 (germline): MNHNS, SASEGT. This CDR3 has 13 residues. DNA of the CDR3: TGTGCCAGCAGTTGGACAGGCAGATACGAGCAGTTCTTT. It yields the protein CASSWTGRYEQFF.

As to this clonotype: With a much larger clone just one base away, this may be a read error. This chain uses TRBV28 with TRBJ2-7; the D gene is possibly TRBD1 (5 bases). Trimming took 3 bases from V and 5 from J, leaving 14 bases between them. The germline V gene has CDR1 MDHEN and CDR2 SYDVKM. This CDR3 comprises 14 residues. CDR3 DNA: TGTGCCAGCAGTTTTACAGGCTTTACGGACGAGCAGTACTTC. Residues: CASSFTGFTDEQYF.

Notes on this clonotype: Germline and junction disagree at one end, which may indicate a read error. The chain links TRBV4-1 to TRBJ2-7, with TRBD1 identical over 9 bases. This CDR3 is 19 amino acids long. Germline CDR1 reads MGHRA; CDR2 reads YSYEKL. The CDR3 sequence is CASSEDDRTGVMSSNEQYF. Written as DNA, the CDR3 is TGCGCCAGCAGCGAAGATGACCGGACAGGGGTGATGTCATCCAACGAGCAGTACTTC.

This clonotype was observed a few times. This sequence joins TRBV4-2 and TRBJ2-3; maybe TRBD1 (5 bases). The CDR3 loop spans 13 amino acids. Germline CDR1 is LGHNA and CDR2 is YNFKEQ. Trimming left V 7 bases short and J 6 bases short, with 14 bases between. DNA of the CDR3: TGTGCCAGCACCCCAGGGTTTGAGGATACGCAGTATTTT. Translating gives CASTPGFEDTQYF.

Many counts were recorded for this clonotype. In DNA form, the CDR3 reads TGCGCCAGCAGAAAACAGGAGAATTCACCCCTCCACTTT. The encoded protein is CASRKQENSPLHF. The chain has TRBV4-1 and TRBJ1-6, with D possibly matching TRBD1 (5 bases). From germline, CDR1 is MGHRA and CDR2 YSYEKL. The CDR3 consists of 13 residues. V lost 6 bases and J 7 bases, leaving 10 bases between the germline ends.

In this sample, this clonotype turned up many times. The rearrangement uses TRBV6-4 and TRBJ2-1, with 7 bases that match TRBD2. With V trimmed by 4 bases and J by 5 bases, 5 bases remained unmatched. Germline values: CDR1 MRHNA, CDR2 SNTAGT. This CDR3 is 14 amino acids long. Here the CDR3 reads CASSAIGTNNEQFF. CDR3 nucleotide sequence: TGTGCCAGCAGTGCAATCGGGACTAACAATGAGCAGTTCTTC.

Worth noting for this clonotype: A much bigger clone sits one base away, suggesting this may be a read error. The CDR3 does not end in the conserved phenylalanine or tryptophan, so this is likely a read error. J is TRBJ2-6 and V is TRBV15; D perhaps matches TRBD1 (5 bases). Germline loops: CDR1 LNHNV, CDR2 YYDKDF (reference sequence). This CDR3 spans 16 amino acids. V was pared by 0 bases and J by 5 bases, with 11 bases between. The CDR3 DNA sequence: TGTGCCACCAGCAGAGATACAGGCTTAAGGGCCAACGTCCTGACTTTA. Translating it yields CATSRDTGLRANVLTL.

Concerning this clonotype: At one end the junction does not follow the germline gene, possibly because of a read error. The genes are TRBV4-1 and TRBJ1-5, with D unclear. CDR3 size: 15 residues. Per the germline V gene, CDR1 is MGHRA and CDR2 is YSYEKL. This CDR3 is CASQASPTFNQTQHF. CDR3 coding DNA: TGCGCCAGTCAGGCGTCCCCCACCTTCAATCAGACCCAGCATTTT.

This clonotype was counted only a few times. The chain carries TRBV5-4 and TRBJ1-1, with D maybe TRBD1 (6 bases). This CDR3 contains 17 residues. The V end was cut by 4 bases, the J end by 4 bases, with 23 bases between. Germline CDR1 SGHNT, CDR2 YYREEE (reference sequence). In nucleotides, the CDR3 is TGTGCCAGCAGCGAAGGGGGAGGGAGGAGGATGAGCACTGAAGCTTTCTTT. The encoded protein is CASSEGGGRRMSTEAFF.

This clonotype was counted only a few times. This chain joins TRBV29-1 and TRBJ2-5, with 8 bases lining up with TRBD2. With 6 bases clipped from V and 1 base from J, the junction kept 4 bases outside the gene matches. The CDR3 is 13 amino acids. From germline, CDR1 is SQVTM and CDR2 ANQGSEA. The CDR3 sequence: CSVGTSPQETQYF. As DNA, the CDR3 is TGCAGCGTGGGGACTAGTCCCCAAGAGACCCAGTACTTC.

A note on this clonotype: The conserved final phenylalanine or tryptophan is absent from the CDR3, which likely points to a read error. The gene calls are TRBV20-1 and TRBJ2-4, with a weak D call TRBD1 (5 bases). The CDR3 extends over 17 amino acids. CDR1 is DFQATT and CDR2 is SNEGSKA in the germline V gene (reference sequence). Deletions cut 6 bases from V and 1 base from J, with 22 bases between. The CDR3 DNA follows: TGCAGTGCCAGGGCGTATCGGAAGGATCTGGCCAAAAACATTCAGTACTGC. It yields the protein CSARAYRKDLAKNIQYC.

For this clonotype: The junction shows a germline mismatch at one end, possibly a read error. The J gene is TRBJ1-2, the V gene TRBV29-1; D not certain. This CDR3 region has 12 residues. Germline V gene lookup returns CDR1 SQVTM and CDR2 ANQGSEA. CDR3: CRVEGPNYGYTF. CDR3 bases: TGCAGAGTTGAGGGTCCTAACTATGGCTACACCTTC.

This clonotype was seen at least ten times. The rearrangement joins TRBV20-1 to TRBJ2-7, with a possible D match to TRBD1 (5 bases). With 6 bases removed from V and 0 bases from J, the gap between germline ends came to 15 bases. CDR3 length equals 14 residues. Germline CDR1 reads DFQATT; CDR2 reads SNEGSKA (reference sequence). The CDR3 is CSAMEQGHSYEQYF. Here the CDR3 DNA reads TGCAGTGCCATGGAGCAGGGTCACTCCTACGAGCAGTACTTC.

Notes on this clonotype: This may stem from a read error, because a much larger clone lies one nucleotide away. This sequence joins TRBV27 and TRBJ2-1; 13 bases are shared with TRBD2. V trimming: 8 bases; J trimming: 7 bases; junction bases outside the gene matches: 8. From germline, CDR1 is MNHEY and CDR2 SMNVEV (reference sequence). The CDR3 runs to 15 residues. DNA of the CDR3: TGTGCCAGCGGCTTGACTAGCGGGAGGCAGAATGAGCAGTTCTTC. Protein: CASGLTSGRQNEQFF.